Listed here are 25 T cell receptor beta chains from one sample, sequenced in a study of shared clonotypes between healthy human individuals. Profiling relied on immunoSEQ multiplex PCR, and the TCRdb table lists in-frame clones only, not all of them. The sample holds 1 million to 1.3 million clones, 78% seen once. Specimen: memory CD4+ T cells from PBMCs. Subset indicated: CD45RA-negative fraction. The receptor set was obtained from a man aged 18 to 29 in good health. Some clones in this sample may be carry-over from other donors' samples.

V is TRBV5-1 and J is TRBJ2-7, with 7 bases fitting TRBD2. In germline, CDR1 is SGHRS, CDR2 YFSETQ. V shed 3 bases, J shed 7 bases, and the junction held 1 base outside the gene matches. The CDR3 is made up of 11 amino acids. CDR3 nucleotide sequence: TGCGCCAGCAGCTGGGGAGGGGAGCAGTACTTC. Translated, it gives CASSWGGEQYF. The full variable domain, rest sourced from reference TRBV5-1 and TRBJ2-7, is KAGVTQTPRYLIKTRGQQVTLSCSPISGHRSVSWYQQTPGQGLQFLFEYFSETQRNKGNFPGRFSGRQFSNSRSEMNVSTLELGDSALYLCASSWGGEQYFGPGTRLTVT.

This clone was picked up a small number of times. Here the CDR3 DNA reads TGCAGCGTTGAAGCTGTCCGGGCCGGGGGGGCGCGGGGTAATGAGCAGTTCTTC. Its protein product is CSVEAVRAGGARGNEQFF. The rearrangement uses TRBV29-1 and TRBJ2-1; TRBD2 agrees at 8 bases. V gave up 1 base and J gave up 7 bases; unmatched junction bases: 18. The CDR3 is 18 residues long. Germline V gene data show CDR1 as SQVTM and CDR2 as ANQGSEA.

This clone has more than one count but fewer than ten. V is TRBV4-3 and J is TRBJ1-2; no definite D call. V was trimmed by 2 bases and J by 7 bases, leaving 11 bases between them. Germline-derived CDR1 and CDR2 are LGHNA and YSLEER. This CDR3 region has 13 residues. The CDR3 protein is CASSQFRSSGYTF. The DNA for the CDR3 is TGCGCCAGCAGCCAATTCAGGTCCTCTGGCTACACCTTC.

The V and J genes are TRBV6-6 and TRBJ1-1; TRBD1 might be the D (6 bases). CDR1 and CDR2 (germline): MNHNY, SVGAGI (reference sequence). The CDR3 covers 14 residues. V shed 5 bases and J shed 1 base, with 11 bases lying between them. The CDR3 reads CASSLTGGNTEAFF. In DNA, the CDR3 is TGTGCCAGCAGTCTGACAGGAGGGAACACTGAAGCTTTCTTT.

The genes are TRBV30 and TRBJ2-1; 13 nucleotides line up with TRBD2. The CDR3 totals 12 residues. The germline V gene has CDR1 GTSNPN and CDR2 SVGIG (reference sequence). V gave up 4 bases and J gave up 14 bases; unmatched junction bases: 5. The CDR3 nucleotides are TGTGCCTGGAAACTAGCGGGAGGGACAAAGTTCTTC. Translation gives CAWKLAGGTKFF.

The chain recombines TRBV5-1 with TRBJ1-5; D is unresolved. Germline lookup yields CDR1 SGHRS and CDR2 YFSETQ. The CDR3 totals 14 residues. V lost 4 bases and J lost 2, with 10 bases in between. The CDR3 loop reads CASSEGSGNQPQHF. The CDR3 bases are TGCGCCAGCAGCGAGGGATCGGGCAATCAGCCCCAGCATTTT.

V and J are TRBV28 and TRBJ2-7; TRBD1 agrees at 10 bases. The length of the CDR3 is 15 residues. Germline-derived CDR1 and CDR2 are MDHEN and SYDVKM. V lost 5 bases and J lost 5; bases outside the gene matches: 9. The CDR3 coding sequence is TGTGCCAGCAGTCCAAGAGGGACAGGGGTCCACGAGCAGTACTTC. Protein sequence: CASSPRGTGVHEQYF.

The chain joins TRBV7-6 to TRBJ2-3; TRBD2 matches 10 bases. The CDR3 spans 16 residues. Trimming at V came to 0 bases and at J to 6 bases, leaving 6 bases not matched to a gene. Germline V gene sequence: CDR1 SGHVS, CDR2 FNYEAQ. The CDR3 here is CASSLAAGGPWDTQYF. The CDR3 nucleotides are TGTGCCAGCAGCTTAGCAGCGGGAGGGCCTTGGGATACGCAGTATTTT.

In this sample, this clone turned up a few times. The J gene is TRBJ2-5, the V gene TRBV11-1; D is perhaps TRBD2 (7 bases). This CDR3 region has 15 residues. Germline V gene lookup returns CDR1 SGHAT and CDR2 FQDESV (reference sequence). Between the trimmed V and J ends, which lost 5 bases and 4 bases, there was a span of 17 bases. Here the CDR3 DNA reads TGTGCCAGCAGCCCGGTTGGGGGGGCCAGAGAGACCCAGTACTTC. Translation gives CASSPVGGARETQYF.

The rearrangement uses TRBV28 and TRBJ2-7, with 8 positions matching TRBD1. Trimming took 11 bases from V and 3 from J; bases not matched to a gene: 3. The CDR3 sequence is 11 residues long. CDR1 and CDR2 from the germline V gene are MDHEN and SYDVKM. CDR3 DNA: TGTGCCCATGGACAGGGCTACGAGCAGTACTTC. Residues: CAHGQGYEQYF.

The V gene is TRBV5-7, the J gene TRBJ2-7, with D possibly being TRBD2 (5 bases). TRBV5-7 is filed as an ORF, its function uncertain. With 0 bases removed from V and 3 bases from J, the gap between germline ends came to 19 bases. CDR3 length equals 17 residues. CDR3 nucleotide sequence: TGTGCCAGCAGCTTGGATTTAATGTCGGGCGGGCACTACGAGCAGTACTTC. It specifies CASSLDLMSGGHYEQYF.

This chain uses TRBV11-2 with TRBJ2-2; tentative D call: TRBD2 (6 bases). CDR1 SGHAT and CDR2 FQNNGV come from the germline V gene. V lost 3 bases to trimming and J lost 3 bases, with 8 bases between them. The CDR3 covers 14 residues. CDR3 bases: TGTGCCAGCAGCTTGTGGAGGGACACCGGGGAGCTGTTTTTT. This sequence encodes CASSLWRDTGELFF.

The chain combines TRBV20-1 with TRBJ1-3; D gene uncertain. CDR1 and CDR2 from the germline V gene are DFQATT and SNEGSKA (reference sequence). The V end was cut by 4 bases, the J end by 2 bases, with 3 bases between. The CDR3 sequence is 11 residues long. As DNA, the CDR3 is TGCAGTGCTACCGCTGGAAACACCATATATTTT. Protein product: CSATAGNTIYF.

The rearrangement links TRBV7-9 to TRBJ1-4, with D tentatively TRBD1 (5 bases). V lost 5 bases and J lost 6, with 16 bases in between. The CDR3 sequence is 15 residues long. The germline CDR1 and CDR2 sequences are SEHNR and FQNEAQ (reference sequence). CDR3 residues: CASSPGGGGDEKLFF. The CDR3 bases are TGTGCCAGCAGCCCAGGCGGGGGAGGGGATGAAAAACTGTTTTTT.

This sequence joins TRBV7-9 and TRBJ2-3; a weak D match, TRBD1 (5 bases). The CDR3 is made up of 14 amino acids. Germline V gives CDR1 SEHNR, CDR2 FQNEAQ (reference sequence). V dropped 4 bases and J dropped 4 bases, with 12 bases sitting between them. The CDR3 spells CASSSDRYADTQYF. The CDR3 coding sequence is TGTGCCAGCAGCTCCGACAGATACGCAGATACGCAGTATTTT.

This clone showed up just a few times. This sequence joins TRBV5-1 and TRBJ1-2; D is ambiguous. Per the germline V gene, CDR1 is SGHRS and CDR2 is YFSETQ. Trimming shortened V by 3 bases and J by 4 bases, and 13 bases separated the two germline ends. The CDR3 extends over 14 amino acids. The CDR3, as DNA: TGCGCCAGCAGCTATCAGACACCACGCTATGGCTACACCTTC. It is translated as CASSYQTPRYGYTF.

J is TRBJ2-1 and V is TRBV21-1; the DNA was not used to check the table's D call, TRBD1. TRBV21-1 is labeled a pseudogene. The CDR3 contains 16 residues. The CDR3 nucleotides are TGTGCCAGGGAGGACTCCGGGACAGTAGTTATCAATGAGCAGTTCTTC. As protein: CAREDSGTVVINEQFF.

V is TRBV10-3 and J is TRBJ2-7; D may match TRBD1 or TRBD2 (6 bases each). Germline CDR1 is ENHRY and CDR2 is SYGVKD. Trimming took 1 base from V and 7 from J, leaving 11 bases between them. The CDR3 has 13 residues. The CDR3 loop reads CAISELQGREQYF. The CDR3 DNA reads TGTGCCATCAGTGAGTTGCAGGGGAGGGAGCAGTACTTC.

The table lists this clone with a few counts. The rearrangement links TRBV28 to TRBJ1-5; D gene unclear. CDR1 MDHEN and CDR2 SYDVKM come from the germline V gene. V was shortened by 8 bases and J by 2 bases, with 16 bases between the two germline ends. CDR3 length: 15 residues. The CDR3 sequence is CASALGGSGNQPQHF. The CDR3 DNA is TGTGCCAGCGCATTAGGAGGGTCGGGCAATCAGCCCCAGCATTTT.

This clone was counted a few times. The chain links TRBV4-3 to TRBJ2-5, with TRBD2 identical over 14 bases. CDR1 and CDR2 (germline): LGHNA, YSLEER. The V segment lost 1 base and the J segment 1 base; nucleotides outside the gene matches: 2. This CDR3 is built from 17 residues. The CDR3 nucleotides read TGCGCCAGCAGCCAAGGACTAGCGGGAGGGGCCCAAGAGACCCAGTACTTC. It yields the protein CASSQGLAGGAQETQYF.

The genes are TRBV28 and TRBJ1-4; TRBD1 is a possible D gene (5 bases). Germline V CDR1 and CDR2: MDHEN, SYDVKM. The CDR3 runs 15 residues. Deletions cut 7 bases from V and 3 bases from J, with 15 bases between. The CDR3 DNA follows: TGTGCCAGCACCCTCGCTGAGGGGCCTAATGAAAAACTGTTTTTT. It is translated as CASTLAEGPNEKLFF.

CDR3 DNA: TGTGCCAGCACTACGGACAGGGGGCTTAACGAGCAGTACTTC. Translation: CASTTDRGLNEQYF. The V and J genes are TRBV6-4 and TRBJ2-7, with 11 positions matching TRBD1. Losses at the gene ends were 7 bases for V and 5 bases for J; bases not matched to a gene: 7. Germline loops: CDR1 MRHNA, CDR2 SNTAGT. This CDR3 is built from 14 residues.

The chain joins TRBV28 to TRBJ1-1; weak D call: TRBD1 (5 bases). The CDR3 contains 12 residues. Germline CDR1 is MDHEN and CDR2 is SYDVKM. Trimming stripped 6 bases from V and 7 bases from J, with 12 bases between. CDR3 sequence reads: CASRGGRYEAFF. The CDR3 bases are TGTGCCAGCAGGGGGGGGAGGTATGAAGCTTTCTTT. Based on the CDR3 plus reference TRBV28 and TRBJ1-1, the full variable domain is DVKVTQSSRYLVKRTGEKVFLECVQDMDHENMFWYRQDPGLGLRLIYFSYDVKMKEKGDIPEGYSVSREKKERFSLILESASTNQTSMYLCASRGGRYEAFFGQGTRLTVV.

This clone was detected once. The chain recombines TRBV5-5 with TRBJ1-2; D call uncertain. Germline-derived CDR1 and CDR2 are SGHKS and YYEKEE (reference sequence). The CDR3 is 15 residues long. V was clipped by 4 bases and J by 4 bases, with 17 bases between them. CDR3 in amino acids: CASSPYPTATYGYTF. The CDR3 DNA follows: TGTGCCAGCAGCCCCTACCCGACGGCCACCTATGGCTACACCTTC.

This clone was observed once. V and J are TRBV19 and TRBJ1-1; D uncertain. The CDR3 has 13 amino acids. With 4 bases removed from V and 3 bases from J, the gap between germline ends came to 9 bases. Germline CDR1 reads LNHDA; CDR2 reads SQIVND (reference sequence). CDR3 sequence (DNA): TGTGCCAGTAGTAATTACCGGGACACTGAAGCTTTCTTT. Encoded protein: CASSNYRDTEAFF.